This section outlines one T cell receptor beta chain sequence together with its context. Sort purity for all populations was recorded as exceeding 98%. Germline V gene data show CDR1 as SGHDT and CDR2 as YYEEEE. The CDR3 spans 13 residues. V lost 3 bases, J lost 4 bases, and 1 base stayed unmatched. The data derive from a study of beta chain features in type 1 diabetes. The sequenced template was cDNA made from the entire isolated RNA. Only in-frame clones appear in the TCRdb table, and some are missing; sequencing was by immunoSEQ multiplex PCR. The table lists about 220,000 clones, roughly a tenth of them singletons.

The V gene is TRBV5-6, the J gene TRBJ2-7, with TRBD1 matching over 10 bases. The sample comprised central memory CD4+ T cells from blood. This sequence was found in a man between 18 and 35 years old in good health. This CDR3 reads CASSWDRGYEQYF. The CDR3 bases are TGTGCCAGCAGCTGGGACAGGGGATACGAGCAGTACTTC.